What follows are 21 T cell receptor beta chains derived from one specimen sequenced in a study of cytomegalovirus exposure and HLA in healthy donors. Primers included in the PCR were 60 Vbeta and 13 Jbeta primers. The method was immunoSEQ multiplex PCR; TCRdb's version includes in-frame clones alone and lacks a portion of them. Here the sample spans around 190,000 clones, about 80% being singletons. Sample: PBMCs. The source is a woman in her 30s in good health and CMV-seropositive.

This clone was seen more than once but under ten times. In DNA form, the CDR3 reads TGTGCCAGCAGTGTTGGCAGGGGGGCGGAGGGCTACACCTTC. It encodes CASSVGRGAEGYTF. The chain has TRBV2 and TRBJ1-2; the match to TRBD1 covers 7 bases. Per the germline V gene, CDR1 is SNHLY and CDR2 is FYNNEI. This CDR3 has 14 residues. V lost 4 bases and J lost 8; bases outside the gene matches: 10.

The J gene is TRBJ2-1, the V gene TRBV19; TRBD2 matches 8 bases. The CDR3 sequence is 15 residues long. Germline CDR1 LNHDA, CDR2 SQIVND (reference sequence). V was clipped by 8 bases and J by 0 bases; unmatched bases: 6. The CDR3 DNA sequence: TGTGCCAGTCTTGTAGGGACTAGCTCCTACAATGAGCAGTTCTTC. Protein sequence: CASLVGTSSYNEQFF.

This chain uses TRBV7-2 with TRBJ1-5, with D possibly TRBD1 on 5 matching bases. Germline loops: CDR1 SGHTA, CDR2 FQGNSA. Trimming shortened V by 4 bases and J by 6 bases, and 19 bases separated the two germline ends. This CDR3 comprises 16 residues. This CDR3 is CASSSRGEGRGQPQHF. The CDR3 DNA reads TGTGCCAGCAGCTCACGTGGGGAGGGGAGAGGTCAGCCCCAGCATTTT.

V usage is TRBV30 and J usage is TRBJ1-6; TRBD1 might be the D (6 bases). V lost 1 base and J lost 5, with 6 bases in between. Looked up from germline, CDR1 is GTSNPN and CDR2 is SVGIG (reference sequence). The CDR3 length is 13 residues. CDR3 sequence: CAWSGQDNSPLHF. The DNA for the CDR3 is TGTGCCTGGAGTGGACAGGATAATTCACCCCTCCACTTT.

This sequence joins TRBV4-1 and TRBJ2-5; 11 bases match TRBD1. CDR1 is MGHRA and CDR2 is YSYEKL in the germline V gene. The CDR3 extends over 15 amino acids. The V segment lost 4 bases and the J segment 5 bases; nucleotides outside the gene matches: 6. CDR3 amino acids: CASSLGQGAWETQYF. The CDR3 region has the DNA TGCGCCAGCAGCCTCGGACAGGGGGCATGGGAGACCCAGTACTTC.

This chain joins TRBV5-5 and TRBJ2-1; 7 positions agree with TRBD2. The trim removed 2 bases at V and 0 bases at J, leaving 2 bases unmatched. This CDR3 region has 15 residues. Germline lookup yields CDR1 SGHKS and CDR2 YYEKEE (reference sequence). CDR3 amino acids: CASSFTGGSYNEQFF. Written as DNA, the CDR3 is TGTGCCAGCAGCTTTACGGGGGGCTCCTACAATGAGCAGTTCTTC.

Here the CDR3 reads CASSFLTGEGNTIYF. In DNA, the CDR3 is TGTGCCAGCAGCTTCCTTACAGGGGAAGGAAACACCATATATTTT. This sequence joins TRBV11-2 and TRBJ1-3; TRBD1 matches 7 bases. Germline assignment: CDR1 SGHAT and CDR2 FQNNGV. The CDR3 consists of 15 residues. Trimming took 3 bases from V and 4 from J; bases not matched to a gene: 6.

This clone was counted a few times. The V and J genes are TRBV27 and TRBJ2-5, with 10 bases matching TRBD2. J gave up 5 bases and V 7 bases, and 7 bases lay outside the gene matches. This CDR3 region has 14 residues. Germline CDR1 is MNHEY and CDR2 is SMNVEV (reference sequence). The CDR3 spells CASKGLAGVETQYF. In DNA, the CDR3 is TGTGCCAGCAAGGGGCTAGCGGGAGTGGAGACCCAGTACTTC.

Details on this clone: At one of its ends the junction is not consistent with the germline gene, which may arise from a read error. The chain has TRBV29-1 and TRBJ2-7; D is uncertain. There are 13 residues in the CDR3. The germline gives CDR1 SQVTM, CDR2 ANQGSEA. The CDR3 reads CFFKQKAAYEQYF. CDR3 nucleotides: TGTTTTTTCAAGCAGAAGGCGGCATACGAGCAGTACTTC.

The rearrangement joins TRBV5-4 to TRBJ2-1; a possible D gene is TRBD2 (6 bases). V was pared by 1 base and J by 5 bases, with 16 bases between. The CDR3 has 16 residues. Germline V gene sequence: CDR1 SGHNT, CDR2 YYREEE (reference sequence). The CDR3: CASSLPPLGGDNEQFF. The CDR3 DNA is TGTGCCAGCAGCTTGCCCCCACTGGGCGGGGACAATGAGCAGTTCTTC. The variable domain in full, completed from reference TRBV5-4 and TRBJ2-1, reads ETGVTQSPTHLIKTRGQQVTLRCSSQSGHNTVSWYQQALGQGPQFIFQYYREEENGRGNFPPRFSGLQFPNYSSELNVNALELDDSALYLCASSLPPLGGDNEQFFGPGTRLTVL.

This clone has just one count. The rearrangement joins TRBV29-1 to TRBJ2-5; 12 bases line up with TRBD2. J was trimmed by 3 bases and V by 4 bases; bases with no gene match: 0. CDR1 is SQVTM and CDR2 is ANQGSEA in the germline V gene. CDR3 length equals 13 residues. The CDR3 protein is CSVGLAGEETQYF. The CDR3 bases are TGCAGCGTTGGACTAGCGGGGGAAGAGACCCAGTACTTC.

The chain recombines TRBV7-3 with TRBJ2-2; 11 bases fit TRBD1. V lost 6 bases and J lost 6; bases outside the gene matches: 3. The V gene's germline CDR1 is SGHTA and CDR2 FQGTGA. The CDR3 totals 14 residues. CDR3 coding DNA: TGTGCCAGCAGGGAGGGACAGGGGGCCGGGGAGCTGTTTTTT. It translates to CASREGQGAGELFF.

The gene calls are TRBV7-6 and TRBJ2-1, with 9 bases aligning to TRBD1. CDR1 and CDR2 from the germline V gene are SGHVS and FNYEAQ. Trimming at V came to 1 base and at J to 14 bases, leaving 15 bases not matched to a gene. CDR3 length equals 16 residues. The CDR3 DNA follows: TGTGCCAGCAGCTTAGTAGGTGACAGGGGGTATCTTAGTGAGTTCTTC. Translation: CASSLVGDRGYLSEFF.

V and J are TRBV27 and TRBJ1-5; 8 bases line up with TRBD1. V gave up 6 bases and J gave up 3 bases; unmatched junction bases: 7. The germline V gene has CDR1 MNHEY and CDR2 SMNVEV (reference sequence). The CDR3 extends over 15 amino acids. The CDR3 DNA reads TGTGCCAGCAGACGACAGGGGCCTGACAATCAGCCCCAGCATTTT. This gives the protein CASRRQGPDNQPQHF.

DNA for the CDR3: TGCGCCAGCAGCCCGGACAGGGCAGGCAATGAGCAGTTCTTC. It specifies CASSPDRAGNEQFF. This chain joins TRBV4-1 and TRBJ2-1, with 8 bases that match TRBD1. CDR3 length equals 14 residues. Trimming took 4 bases from V and 6 from J; bases not matched to a gene: 5. The germline gives CDR1 MGHRA, CDR2 YSYEKL.

The chain combines TRBV27 with TRBJ2-7; tentatively, D is TRBD1 (6 bases). The germline CDR1 and CDR2 sequences are MNHEY and SMNVEV (reference sequence). This CDR3 spans 13 amino acids. V lost 4 bases, J lost 2 bases, and 9 bases lay in between. This chain's CDR3 is CASSYGDTYEQYF. Here the CDR3 DNA reads TGTGCCAGCAGTTATGGGGACACCTACGAGCAGTACTTC.

V and J are TRBV2 and TRBJ2-7; possible D gene TRBD1, 5 bases. CDR3 length equals 13 residues. The ends were cut back, 0 bases at V and 5 bases at J, with 8 bases in the middle. Germline loops: CDR1 SNHLY, CDR2 FYNNEI. Here the CDR3 reads CASSEAGVNEQYF. As DNA, the CDR3 is TGTGCCAGCAGTGAAGCAGGGGTGAACGAGCAGTACTTC.

The chain uses TRBV6-1 and TRBJ1-1; 7 nucleotides match TRBD1. Germline V CDR1 and CDR2: MNHNS, SASEGT. The CDR3 is made up of 14 amino acids. V dropped 6 bases and J dropped 8; count of bases not matched to a gene: 12. CDR3 loop: CASSRLGGPTEAFF. For the CDR3, the DNA is TGTGCCAGCAGCCGATTAGGGGGCCCAACGGAAGCTTTCTTT.

The rearrangement joins TRBV19 to TRBJ2-1; the match to TRBD2 covers 8 bases. V shed 5 bases and J 7 bases; nucleotides not matched to a gene: 13. The germline gives CDR1 LNHDA, CDR2 SQIVND (reference sequence). The CDR3 loop spans 16 amino acids. The CDR3: CASSSSGTRAPNEQFF. CDR3 DNA: TGTGCCAGTAGTTCATCCGGGACTAGGGCCCCTAATGAGCAGTTCTTC. The complete variable domain, with remaining parts taken from reference TRBV19 and TRBJ2-1, reads DGGITQSPKYLFRKEGQNVTLSCEQNLNHDAMYWYRQDPGQGLRLIYYSQIVNDFQKGDIAEGYSVSREKKESFPLTVTSAQKNPTAFYLCASSSSGTRAPNEQFFGPGTRLTVL.

This rearrangement joins TRBV5-1 to TRBJ1-1, with D maybe TRBD1 (6 bases). Germline V CDR1 and CDR2: SGHRS, YFSETQ. V lost 3 bases, J lost 1 base, and 13 bases lay in between. The CDR3 spans 15 residues. The CDR3 nucleotides read TGCGCCAGCAGCTACGCCCCGGGACAGAACACTGAAGCTTTCTTT. The encoded protein is CASSYAPGQNTEAFF.

This rearrangement joins TRBV7-3 to TRBJ2-2; 12 nucleotides line up with TRBD2. This CDR3 has 18 residues. The germline V gene has CDR1 SGHTA and CDR2 FQGTGA. Trimming at V came to 5 bases and at J to 7 bases, leaving 14 bases not matched to a gene. CDR3 protein: CASSTPGGLAGFSGELFF. Written as DNA, the CDR3 is TGTGCCAGCAGCACCCCGGGTGGACTAGCGGGATTCAGCGGGGAGCTGTTTTTT.